One and the same sample provided the 18 T cell receptor beta chains below, sequenced in a study of shared clonotypes between healthy human individuals. Libraries were prepared by immunoSEQ multiplex PCR; TCRdb keeps only in-frame clonotypes and omits some of them. Here the sample spans around 2.5 million clones, over 85% being singletons. Specimen: naive CD4+ T cells from PBMCs. Subset given: CD45RA+ positively selected. These receptors originate from a man aged 18-30 years in good health. Some clones in this sample may be carry-over from other donors' samples.

Concerning this clone itself: Distinct nucleotide sequences in the sample also encode this CDR3. J is TRBJ2-7 and V is TRBV6-6; 9 bases line up with TRBD1. The CDR3 runs to 14 residues. Trimming at V came to 4 bases and at J to 2 bases, leaving 3 bases not matched to a gene. CDR1 and CDR2 (germline): MNHNY, SVGAGI (reference sequence). CDR3 DNA: TGTGCCAGCAGTTCGGGACAGGGCACCTACGAGCAGTACTTC. The encoded protein is CASSSGQGTYEQYF.

The rearrangement links TRBV30 to TRBJ1-4, with D perhaps TRBD1 (6 bases). V was cut by 7 bases and J by 8 bases, with 23 bases left in between. Germline-derived CDR1 and CDR2 are GTSNPN and SVGIG (reference sequence). This CDR3 spans 15 amino acids. The CDR3 loop is CASYNRARGEEKLFF. In DNA, the CDR3 is TGTGCCTCTTATAACAGGGCCAGGGGAGAGGAAAAACTGTTTTTT.

Remarks on this clone: The sample holds other DNA sequences that translate to the same CDR3. The rearrangement uses TRBV5-6 and TRBJ2-3; the D is unclear. The CDR3 spans 11 residues. Trimming left V 2 bases short and J 5 bases short, with 3 bases between. Germline V gives CDR1 SGHDT, CDR2 YYEEEE. The CDR3 DNA reads as TGTGCCAGCAGCTTAGAAGATACGCAGTATTTT. It is translated as CASSLEDTQYF.

This clone came up once. The V and J genes are TRBV7-2 and TRBJ2-4; D not resolved. Germline V CDR1 and CDR2: SGHTA, FQGNSA. Trimming cost V 5 bases and J 0 bases, with 11 bases left between them. The CDR3 length is 15 residues. CDR3 in DNA: TGTGCCAGCAGCGAAAGCAGACCAGCCAAAAACATTCAGTACTTC. Translated: CASSESRPAKNIQYF.

This chain links TRBV5-4 with TRBJ2-3, with 9 bases lining up with TRBD2. The V gene end was trimmed by 2 bases and the J gene end by 5 bases; junction bases not matched to a gene: 3. The CDR3 sequence is 14 residues long. Germline CDR1 and CDR2: SGHNT and YYREEE (reference sequence). CDR3 in DNA: TGTGCCAGCAGCTTCGGGACTAGCCAAGATACGCAGTATTTT. As protein: CASSFGTSQDTQYF.

V usage is TRBV27 and J usage is TRBJ1-2; 7 nucleotides agree with TRBD1. This CDR3 has 14 amino acids. V lost 5 bases to trimming and J lost 5 bases; unmatched junction nucleotides: 8. Germline V gives CDR1 MNHEY, CDR2 SMNVEV (reference sequence). CDR3 sequence (DNA): TGTGCCAGCAGTGAAGGCCAGGGGGGATATGGCTACACCTTC. Its translation is CASSEGQGGYGYTF.

This rearrangement joins TRBV7-3 to TRBJ2-1; tentative D call: TRBD2 (6 bases). Trimming stripped 5 bases from V and 5 bases from J, with 19 bases between. The CDR3 contains 16 residues. Germline V gene lookup returns CDR1 SGHTA and CDR2 FQGTGA. CDR3 region: CASSQGGAGQDNEQFF. The CDR3 coding sequence is TGTGCCAGCAGCCAAGGAGGCGCGGGGCAGGACAATGAGCAGTTCTTC.

The gene calls are TRBV28 and TRBJ2-1; TRBD2 agrees at 8 bases. Looked up from germline, CDR1 is MDHEN and CDR2 is SYDVKM. This CDR3 is built from 14 residues. J gave up 5 bases and V 6 bases, and 6 bases lay outside the gene matches. In DNA, the CDR3 is TGTGCCAGCAGACCCGGGACTAGGCACAATGAGCAGTTCTTC. Translation: CASRPGTRHNEQFF.

CDR3 loop: CATSSPKDLRYEQYF. CDR3 sequence (DNA): TGTGCCACCAGCAGCCCCAAGGACTTACGCTACGAGCAGTACTTC. The chain carries TRBV15 and TRBJ2-7; D might be TRBD2 (5 bases). The CDR3 length is 15 residues. Deletions cut 3 bases from V and 3 bases from J, with 15 bases between. The germline CDR1 and CDR2 sequences are LNHNV and YYDKDF (reference sequence).

The chain has TRBV5-4 and TRBJ1-3; the D is unclear. CDR3 size: 12 residues. The germline V and J ends were trimmed by 2 bases and 3 bases, with 3 bases remaining between them. The V gene's germline CDR1 is SGHNT and CDR2 YYREEE (reference sequence). This chain's CDR3 is CASSLYGNTIYF. The CDR3 bases are TGTGCCAGCAGCTTATATGGAAACACCATATATTTT. The full variable domain, rest sourced from reference TRBV5-4 and TRBJ1-3, is ETGVTQSPTHLIKTRGQQVTLRCSSQSGHNTVSWYQQALGQGPQFIFQYYREEENGRGNFPPRFSGLQFPNYSSELNVNALELDDSALYLCASSLYGNTIYFGEGSWLTVV.

This sequence joins TRBV12-5 and TRBJ2-1; D possibly corresponds to TRBD1 (6 bases). Trimming cost V 6 bases and J 6 bases, with 15 bases left between them. The CDR3 runs to 14 residues. From germline, CDR1 is LGHNT and CDR2 FRNRAP. DNA of the CDR3: TGTGCTAGTGGGAAGGGACATGCCTTCAATGAGCAGTTCTTC. It encodes CASGKGHAFNEQFF.

This rearrangement joins TRBV28 to TRBJ1-1, with unresolved D. CDR1 is MDHEN and CDR2 is SYDVKM in the germline V gene. Trimming took 7 bases from V and 5 from J, leaving 14 bases between them. CDR3 length: 13 residues. The CDR3 region has the DNA TGTGCCAGCATCCCCCCCGGTTGGACTGAAGCTTTCTTT. It encodes CASIPPGWTEAFF.

J is TRBJ2-1 and V is TRBV7-9; D possibly corresponds to TRBD2 (5 bases). Germline loops: CDR1 SEHNR, CDR2 FQNEAQ (reference sequence). CDR3 length: 16 residues. V was trimmed by 5 bases and J by 4 bases, leaving 18 bases between them. CDR3 DNA: TGTGCCAGCAGCCTAGGGTGGCAGCGGAATTACAATGAGCAGTTCTTC. This gives the protein CASSLGWQRNYNEQFF.

The chain carries TRBV29-1 and TRBJ2-2, with 10 bases aligning to TRBD2. V gave up 7 bases and J gave up 2 bases; unmatched junction bases: 4. CDR3 length equals 14 residues. Germline CDR1 SQVTM, CDR2 ANQGSEA. This CDR3 is CSGWTSGNTGELFF. As DNA, the CDR3 is TGCAGCGGATGGACTAGCGGCAACACCGGGGAGCTGTTTTTT.

J is TRBJ1-5 and V is TRBV16; D remains unclear. V shed 1 base and J shed 4 bases, with 11 bases lying between them. The CDR3 extends over 15 amino acids. The germline V gene encodes CDR1 KGHSY and CDR2 FQNENV. The CDR3 sequence is CASSQLGSLNQPQHF. In DNA form, the CDR3 reads TGTGCCAGCAGCCAATTGGGCAGCCTGAATCAGCCCCAGCATTTT.

J is TRBJ1-3 and V is TRBV9; no reliable D call. V was shortened by 3 bases and J by 4 bases, with 8 bases between the two germline ends. Germline V lookup: CDR1 SGDLS, CDR2 YYNGEE. The CDR3 covers 13 residues. The CDR3 loop is CASSAVTGNTIYF. The DNA of the CDR3 is TGTGCCAGCAGCGCCGTTACAGGAAACACCATATATTTT.

The J gene is TRBJ1-2, the V gene TRBV29-1, with 9 bases identical to TRBD1. The germline V gene encodes CDR1 SQVTM and CDR2 ANQGSEA. Trimming cost V 4 bases and J 0 bases; bases outside gene matches: 12. The CDR3 loop spans 17 amino acids. This chain's CDR3 is CSVGGTGTGNTNYGYTF. The CDR3 nucleotides read TGCAGCGTTGGCGGAACCGGGACAGGGAACACTAACTATGGCTACACCTTC.

This rearrangement joins TRBV18 to TRBJ1-5; tentatively, D is TRBD1 (6 bases). The germline V gene has CDR1 KGHSH and CDR2 LQKENI. CDR3 length equals 14 residues. Trimming shortened V by 3 bases and J by 6 bases, and 12 bases separated the two germline ends. The CDR3 loop is CASSPLDRPQPQHF. The CDR3 DNA reads as TGTGCCAGCTCACCGCTGGACAGACCTCAGCCCCAGCATTTT.